This TCR beta chain was found in a study of OX40 agonist ivuxolimab in advanced cancers. Using immunoSEQ multiplex PCR, the repertoire was profiled, and TCRdb retains in-frame clones only, with some absent. The sample shows about 84,000 clones, approximately 89% of them seen only once. CDR1 GTSNPN and CDR2 SVGIG come from the germline V gene (reference sequence). Losses at the gene ends were 1 base for V and 5 bases for J; bases not matched to a gene: 1. The CDR3 extends over 13 amino acids. This TCR was recovered from an adult with an advanced solid tumor such as melanoma, head and neck, liver or kidney cancer. Source: CD4+ or CD8+ T cells sorted from blood, taken in a trial of the OX40 agonist ivuxolimab. The V call is TRBV30, the J call TRBJ1-5; 8 nucleotides align to TRBD1. The CDR3 spells CAWSETGDQPQHF. CDR3 bases: TGTGCCTGGAGTGAGACAGGGGATCAGCCCCAGCATTTT.